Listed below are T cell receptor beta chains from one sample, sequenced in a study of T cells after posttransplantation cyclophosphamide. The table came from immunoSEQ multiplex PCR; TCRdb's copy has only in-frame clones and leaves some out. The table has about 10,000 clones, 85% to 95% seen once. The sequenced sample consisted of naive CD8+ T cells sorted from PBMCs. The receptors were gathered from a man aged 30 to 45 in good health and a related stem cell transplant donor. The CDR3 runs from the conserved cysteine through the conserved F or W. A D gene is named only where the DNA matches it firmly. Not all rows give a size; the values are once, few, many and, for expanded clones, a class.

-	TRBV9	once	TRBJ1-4	CASSQGGAVATNEKLFF	TGTGCCAGCTCCCAAGGAGGGGCAGTCGCAACTAATGAAAAACTGTTTTTT
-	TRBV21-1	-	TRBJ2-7	CASSKLGRPGQGVYEQYF	TGTGCCAGCAGCAAACTGGGGCGTCCGGGACAGGGTGTTTACGAGCAGTACTTC
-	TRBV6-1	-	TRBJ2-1	CASTTSGFINEQFF	TGTGCCAGCACAACCAGCGGGTTTATTAATGAGCAGTTCTTC
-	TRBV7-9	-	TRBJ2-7	CASRIMADEQYF	TGTGCCAGCAGAATTATGGCCGACGAGCAGTACTTC
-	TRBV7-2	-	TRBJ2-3	CASSLWGLPRYF	TGTGCCAGCAGCTTATGGGGACTCCCGCGTTATTTT
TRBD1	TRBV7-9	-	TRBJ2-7	CASSPGQGELIYEQYF	TGTGCCAGCAGCCCCGGACAGGGGGAACTTATCTACGAGCAGTACTTC
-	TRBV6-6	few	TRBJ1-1	CASSYNSPEAFF	TGTGCCAGCAGTTACAACAGCCCTGAAGCTTTCTTT
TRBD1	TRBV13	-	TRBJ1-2	CASRSATGNYGYTF	TGTGCCAGCAGGAGCGCGACAGGGAACTATGGCTACACCTTC
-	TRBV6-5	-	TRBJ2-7	CASSWGHEGYEQYF	TGTGCCAGCAGCTGGGGACACGAAGGCTACGAGCAGTACTTC
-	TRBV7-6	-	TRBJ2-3	CASSLEAGSDTQYF	TGTGCCAGCAGCTTAGAGGCGGGGTCAGATACGCAGTATTTT
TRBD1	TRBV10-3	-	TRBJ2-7	CAISEPPGGADIYEQYF	TGTGCCATCAGTGAGCCCCCAGGGGGAGCAGACATTTACGAGCAGTACTTC
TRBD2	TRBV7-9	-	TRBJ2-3	CASSSALSGRTDTQYF	TGTGCCAGCAGCTCCGCCCTTAGCGGGCGCACAGATACGCAGTATTTT
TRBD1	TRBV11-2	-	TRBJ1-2	CASSQGGGLDTF	TGTGCCAGCAGCCAAGGAGGGGGCCTGGACACCTTC
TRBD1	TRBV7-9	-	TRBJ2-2	CASSLTGTGMVGELFF	TGTGCCAGCAGCCTAACTGGGACAGGGATGGTCGGGGAGCTGTTTTTT
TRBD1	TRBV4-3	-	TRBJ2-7	CASSPGQGAYEQYF	TGCGCCAGCAGTCCCGGACAGGGCGCCTACGAGCAGTACTTC
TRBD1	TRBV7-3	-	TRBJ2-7	CASSLTPGGSYEQYF	TGTGCCAGCAGCTTAACCCCAGGGGGCTCCTACGAGCAGTACTTC